A selection of T cell receptor beta chains follows, all from one sample in a study of T cell responses to AZD1222 COVID-19 vaccine. Sequenced by immunoSEQ multiplex PCR; TCRdb stores in-frame clones only, minus some. The data hold approximately 190,000 clones, with about nine tenths observed a single time. This specimen consisted of peripheral blood, obtained on day 0 of AZD1222 vaccination. The receptors stem from an adult in good health. CDR3s include the opening cysteine and the closing phenylalanine or tryptophan. The D gene is left open where the match is weak. Size is stated for part of the rows, as once, few or many counts, or as a class when the clone is expanded.

>TRBV6-6|.|.|TRBJ2-7
TGTGCCAGCACCCCAACGGTTGACCCCTACGAGCAGTACTTC
CASTPTVDPYEQYF
>TRBV29-1|.|.|TRBJ2-7
TGCAGCGTTGGGAATGAAAACTACGAGCAGTACTTC
CSVGNENYEQYF
>TRBV7-2|.|TRBD1|TRBJ1-5
TGTGCCAGCAGCCCCGGGACAGGGAGCAATCAGCCCCAGCATTTT
CASSPGTGSNQPQHF
>TRBV10-2|.|.|TRBJ2-1
TGCGCCAGCGGGAGGAGTGATTACAATGAGCAGTTCTTC
CASGRSDYNEQFF
>TRBV2|.|TRBD1|TRBJ2-7
TGTGCCAGCAGTCAAAACCCCTGGGGACAGGGTTCCTACGAGCAGTACTTC
CASSQNPWGQGSYEQYF
>TRBV21-1|.|.|TRBJ1-4
TGTGCCAGCGATAAAGGAGAAACACTGTTTTTT
CASDKGETLFF
>TRBV27|.|TRBD1|TRBJ1-3
TGTGCCAGCAGTTCCGGGACAGGGAGGAACACCATATATTTT
CASSSGTGRNTIYF
>TRBV29-1|.|.|TRBJ2-5
TGCAGCGTTAGGGGGGAGACCCAGTACTTC
CSVRGETQYF
>TRBV9|.|TRBD1|TRBJ1-4
TGTGCCAGCAGCGTACAGGGGGCTAATGAAAAACTGTTTTTT
CASSVQGANEKLFF
>TRBV5-1|.|TRBD2|TRBJ2-3
TGCGCCAGCAGCCCGGGACTAGCGAACACAGATACGCAGTATTTT
CASSPGLANTDTQYF
>TRBV5-4|.|.|TRBJ2-7
TGTGCCAGCAGCTTGGCTCGTCCGGGTCCCTACGAGCAGTACTTC
CASSLARPGPYEQYF
>TRBV10-3|.|.|TRBJ1-1
TGTGCCATCAGTGTACAAACGGAAGGCACTGAAGCTTTCTTT
CAISVQTEGTEAFF
>TRBV11-2|once|.|TRBJ1-1
TGTGCCAGCACCCCCGGGGGGGCGGGGAACACTGAAGCTTTCTTT
CASTPGGAGNTEAFF
>TRBV19|.|.|TRBJ1-2
TGTGCCAGTAGTGGTAAAAGGACAGATACAGAAAACCACTATGGCTACACCTTC
CASSGKRTDTENHYGYTF
>TRBV16|.|TRBD1|TRBJ1-5
TGTGCCAGCAGCCAAACAGGGGAAACTCAGCCCCAGCATTTT
CASSQTGETQPQHF
>TRBV11-2|.|TRBD1|TRBJ1-6
TGTGCCAGCAGTTTCGATGGACAGGGGTATAATTCACCCCTCCACTTT
CASSFDGQGYNSPLHF
>TRBV2|.|.|TRBJ2-3
TGTGCCAGCAGTTTACAACGGGGATGGGATACGCAGTATTTT
CASSLQRGWDTQYF
>TRBV19|.|.|TRBJ2-6
TGTGCCAGTAGTATAGGGGCCTTAATCTCTGGGGCCAACGTCCTGACTTTC
CASSIGALISGANVLTF
>TRBV11-3|once|TRBD1|TRBJ2-4
TGTGCCAGCAGCTTAGATTCGGGACAGGGGGGGAACATTCAGTACTTC
CASSLDSGQGGNIQYF
>TRBV2|once|.|TRBJ1-1
TGTGCCAGCCGGCAGGGACCGACTGAAGCTTTCTTT
CASRQGPTEAFF
>TRBV24-1|.|TRBD2|TRBJ2-7
TGTGCCACCAGTGATTTCGGGCCTAGCGGGATGTACGAGCAGTACTTC
CATSDFGPSGMYEQYF
>TRBV7-3|.|.|TRBJ2-1
TGTGCCAGCAGCCAATCTTCCGACACGAACAATGAGCAGTTCTTC
CASSQSSDTNNEQFF